The present T cell receptor beta chain was sequenced within a study of T cells in Graves' hyperthyroidism and ophthalmopathy (dated by TCRdb to 2018 to 2020). General notes on the study: Peripheral blood was collected at initial diagnosis, before any treatment. TCR Vbeta CDR3 sequencing of 120 to 150 peripheral blood samples (under 45 ophthalmopathy, 70 to 85 hyperthyroidism and some 17 progressor patients) is reported in the paper. The 80 to 100 discovery patients were randomly divided into training and test sets at a 7:3 ratio. Prospective prediction of ophthalmopathy was tested in an independent validation cohort of 18 to 20 hyperthyroidism patients and 17 patients who later progressed to ophthalmopathy. In several Graves' hyperthyroidism patients, the study also compared T-cell repertoires from thyroid tissue with T-cell repertoires from blood. After sampling, hyperthyroidism patients received methimazole starting at 30 mg daily, and ophthalmopathy patients received high-dose intravenous methylprednisolone. To identify distinguishing TCR V-J signatures, a discovery cohort of 100 or so patients was used, comprising some 45 with Graves' ophthalmopathy and approximately 57 with stable Graves' hyperthyroidism.

This clonotype has a handful of counts. No antigen is known for it. Per-base qualities were not stored, and no clone one base away is much larger. The research as a whole found: Most expanded thyroid clonotypes (frequency above 0.001) were also found in blood, which suggests that blood repertoires may mirror thyroid immune responses. No statistical method was used to set the sample size in advance, and investigators knew the group allocation. During validation, the model predicted progression to ophthalmopathy a median of roughly 7.1 months ahead of onset, with roughly 65% sensitivity and roughly 75% specificity. A model built on a 13 V-J signature distinguished ophthalmopathy from stable hyperthyroidism, reaching around 87% sensitivity and approximately 81% specificity in cross-validation and 80%/75% in testing.

At the junction V is shortened by 4 bases and J by 0 bases, with 12 bases in between. CDR1 and CDR2 are drawn from the germline V gene: SGHAT, FQNNGV. Measured from the cysteine to the phenylalanine, the CDR3 is 15 residues long. Solely the CDR3 DNA is kept, with 45 bases framed from the first base. The TCR beta CDR3 regions were amplified from the RNA transcripts. A first-round RT-PCR of the TCR CDR3 used the HTBI primer set with the Qiagen OneStep RT-PCR kit. Libraries were constructed in a second round of multiplex PCR, after which size selection and purification were performed. Libraries were sequenced paired-end with 100 bp reads on an Illumina HiSeq2000. The published analysis was carried out like this. SOAPnuke was used to process the raw data, removing reads that contained adapters or uncalled bases, had a mean Phred below 15, or lacked an exact match to the constant primer or identifier. High-quality paired reads were merged with COPE v1.2.5, and unique nucleotide sequences were defined as clonotypes. MiTCR v1.1 was used to align the clonotypes against IMGT TRBV, TRBD and TRBJ reference segments. The analysis included only V-J combinations with a frequency above 0.0001, which together covered 99% to 99.2% of the repertoires. The TCS score was defined as the ratio of F50 (clonal expansion) to E x V (chaos), calculated using BLOSUM62-based TCRdist between CDR3 peptides within each V-J. Welch's t-statistics and random forest reduced fewer than 600 V-J features to under 15, which were used in a naive Bayes classifier (R e1071). The raw public reads went through TCRdb reprocessing: fastp at Q25, MiXCR clone calling, in-frame beta chains kept. Every entry covers one CDR3 protein and lists the most common genes and DNA from its rows. The V and J calls were not made by the authors but by TCRdb's processing. This sample holds hundreds of thousands of distinct CDR3 sequences; about 24% were observed only once. About 11% of the sample is held by the ten biggest clonotypes.

Ophthalmopathy patients had moderately to severely active disease, Clinical Activity Score of at least 3, NOSPECS grade of at least 4, and duration under 3 months. Any patient with an uncontrolled infection, another autoimmune disease, pregnancy or lactation was excluded. Clinical symptoms, serum thyroxine and TRAb, thyroid ultrasound, and orbital computed tomography formed the basis for the diagnoses. PBMCs were isolated from about 10 ml of fresh peripheral blood by Ficoll-Paque density gradient centrifugation. Total RNA was extracted using Trizol reagent, and RNA quality was assessed on an Agilent 2100 Bioanalyzer.

The TCR originated in a young woman with Graves' ophthalmopathy. Here the chain combines TRBV11-2 and TRBJ1-1, with the D gene too uncertain to name. Sequencing was performed on blood. The base sequence is TGTGCCAGCAGCTATACAATCTCCATGAACACTGAAGCTTTCTTT. Its amino acids are CASSYTISMNTEAFF.